The TCR beta chain described here comes from a study of CD8+CD57+ T cells in acquired aplastic anemia (dated by TCRdb to the late 2010s). Looking at the study overall: DNA extracted from sorted CD4+ and CD8+ cells had a mean of about 3 ug, with a range of about 0.18 to 27.4 ug. A CD8+CD57+ expansion meant a frequency higher than the mean frequency seen in healthy subjects.

On the study overall, not on this receptor specifically: Although 25 to 30 CD8+ CDR3 sequences were shared by patients and controls, these sequences appeared highly expressed in patients and within the immunodominant clones of patients. CD8+ Simpson's diversity did not differ significantly between patients and healthy controls (P=0.060).

Genomic DNA was used as template for profiling of TCR beta VDJ combinations and CDR3 sequences. An Illumina HiSeq 2000 was used for TCR repertoire sequencing. In the original analysis: Repertoires were assessed using TRBV/TRBJ rearrangement plots, CDR3 size and DJ length profiles, and Simpson's diversity index. The immunodominant clone was defined as the most abundant DNA sequence in deep sequencing data. CDR3 amino acid sequences were checked for sharing across subjects and were also compared against the VDJdb database and published repertoires. The public sequencing data were trimmed at Q25 with fastp and processed into clonotypes with MiXCR by TCRdb, which kept only in-frame beta chains. Merged by CDR3 protein, the rows form single entries marked with the most common genes and DNA. TCRdb, not the original authors, processed these V and J calls. This sample gives 150,000 to 200,000 distinct CDR3 sequences in total; 45% to 55% of them show up just once. Of the sample, 25% to 40% is held by the ten largest clones.

Flow cytometry had shown CD8+CD57+ cell expansion in the patients selected for sequencing. All patients had severe acquired aplastic anemia diagnosed by International Study of Aplastic Anemia and Agranulocytosis and Camitta criteria. Patients had received no therapy at the time of blood sampling. TCR repertoires of sorted CD4+ and CD8+ blood T cells from severe aplastic anemia patients and healthy subjects were deep-sequenced in the study. Patients were enrolled in the USA under clinicaltrials.gov protocols 00001620, 01623167, 00001397, 00071045, 00081523 and 00961064. Ficoll-Paque density gradient centrifugation was used to isolate peripheral blood mononuclear cells. CD4+ and CD8+ T cells were sorted by FACS or magnetic beads before DNA extraction. This clonotype was recorded many times. The specificity of this receptor is unknown. Per-nucleotide qualities are absent, and no much larger clonotype sits a single base away.

This clonotype originated in a human donor with aplastic anemia. Sequenced material: sorted CD4+, CD8+, or CD8+CD57+ T cells (not recorded which) from PBMCs.

The DNA reads TGTGCCATCAGTGAGTCAGACGGCAGAACGTCGATCCCGAGCTCCTACGAGCAGTACTTC. This translates into CAISESDGRTSIPSSYEQYF. This chain is built from TRBV10-3 and TRBJ2-7, with an unclear D gene assignment. V was cut back by 0 bases and J by 0 bases, leaving a gap of 24 bases between them. Taken from cysteine to phenylalanine, the CDR3 has 20 residues. The DNA shown is the 60-base CDR3, in frame from base 1. According to the germline V gene, CDR1 reads ENHRY and CDR2 reads SYGVKD.